This T cell receptor beta chain is from a study of cytomegalovirus exposure and HLA in healthy donors. Points from the study as a whole: Segments of the TCR beta V type were, in most cases, productive about 87% or about 30% of the time in an earlier analysis. Researchers left out some V segments, among them TRBV6-2 and TRBV6-3, as indistinguishable. Association of a missense DCLRE1C variant with TCR beta V- and J-gene trimming was reported in a later analysis. Using a false discovery rate of 0.05, a later analysis showed that 16,951 TCR beta sequences were associated with HLA alleles.

PCR primers comprised 60 Vbeta and 13 Jbeta primers. Data came from immunoSEQ multiplex PCR; TCRdb stores just in-frame clones and leaves some out. The sample holds 150,000 to 200,000 clones, approximately 72% seen once. This clone was seen a handful of times. Its specificity is not known. The germline gives CDR1 MGHRA, CDR2 YSYEKL. V was pared by 1 base and J by 5 bases, with 10 bases of the junction left unmatched. The CDR3 length is 16 residues. The sample taken for sequencing was PBMCs. This sequence was found in a female donor in good health and CMV-seronegative. The chain recombines TRBV4-1 with TRBJ2-5; 7 nucleotides agree with TRBD2. The CDR3 DNA reads TGCGCCAGCAGCCAAGGCCCCGGCGGGAGAGGGGAGACCCAGTACTTC. As protein: CASSQGPGGRGETQYF.